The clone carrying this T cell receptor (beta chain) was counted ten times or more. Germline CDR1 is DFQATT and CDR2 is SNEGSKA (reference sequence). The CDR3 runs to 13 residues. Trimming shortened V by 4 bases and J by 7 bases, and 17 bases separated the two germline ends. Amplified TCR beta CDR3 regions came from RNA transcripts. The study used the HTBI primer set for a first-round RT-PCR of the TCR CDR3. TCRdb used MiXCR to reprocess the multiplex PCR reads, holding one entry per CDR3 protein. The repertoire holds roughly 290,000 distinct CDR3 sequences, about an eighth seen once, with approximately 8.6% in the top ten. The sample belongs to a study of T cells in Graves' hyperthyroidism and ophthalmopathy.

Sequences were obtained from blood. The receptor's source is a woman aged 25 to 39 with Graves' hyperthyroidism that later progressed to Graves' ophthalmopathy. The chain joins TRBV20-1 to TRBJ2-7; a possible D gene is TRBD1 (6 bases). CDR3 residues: CSATDRGPREQYF. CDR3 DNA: TGCAGTGCTACGGACAGAGGTCCGCGGGAGCAGTACTTC.